These 4 T cell receptor beta chains came from one sample sequenced in a study of T cells in localized non-small cell lung cancer. The assay was immunoSEQ multiplex PCR, and TCRdb's table has in-frame clones only and misses some. The sample has 25,000 to 30,000 clones; 80% to 90% are singletons. This specimen was peripheral blood, taken before any cancer treatment. These receptors all stem from a woman aged 18-49 years with stage I lung adenocarcinoma.

The V call is TRBV10-3, the J call TRBJ2-1, with 10 bases matching TRBD2. V was pared by 7 bases and J by 6 bases, with 6 bases of the junction left unmatched. This CDR3 is built from 14 residues. In germline, CDR1 is ENHRY, CDR2 SYGVKD. CDR3 sequence (DNA): TGTGCCATCAAGACAGCGGGAGGGGGCAATGAGCAGTTCTTC. Translated: CAIKTAGGGNEQFF.

This clone has just one count. J is TRBJ1-2 and V is TRBV2; D is undetermined. CDR1 and CDR2 from the germline V gene are SNHLY and FYNNEI. This CDR3 spans 13 amino acids. Trimming removed 0 bases at V and 4 bases at J, with 6 bases between. The CDR3 here is CASSEAVGYGYTF. CDR3 coding DNA: TGTGCCAGCAGTGAAGCCGTTGGCTATGGCTACACCTTC.

The CDR3 here is CASRKTGGTDTQYF. The CDR3 coding sequence is TGCGCCAGCAGGAAGACAGGGGGCACAGATACGCAGTATTTT. The V call is TRBV10-2, the J call TRBJ2-3; TRBD1 aligns across 8 bases. The junction had 3 bases not matched to a gene; V was cut back by 6 bases and J by 1 base. This CDR3 comprises 14 residues. Germline V gene sequence: CDR1 WSHSY, CDR2 SAAADI.

The chain combines TRBV6-6 with TRBJ2-1; either TRBD1 or TRBD2 may supply D (6 bases each). V was shortened by 7 bases and J by 4 bases, with 14 bases between the two germline ends. There are 14 residues in the CDR3. Per the germline V gene, CDR1 is MNHNY and CDR2 is SVGAGI (reference sequence). CDR3 DNA sequence: TGTGCCAGCACCTTGGGGGGCCAATACAATGAGCAGTTCTTC. It specifies CASTLGGQYNEQFF.